This T cell receptor beta chain was found in a study of monozygotic twins with inflammatory bowel disease. Concerning this clonotype itself: Its antigen is as yet unknown.

The input for each TCR library was around 3,200 ng of total RNA. Incorporation of UMIs carrying a 6-nucleotide sample barcode was performed by template switching. From the 5' RACE reads, TCRdb lists one entry per CDR3 protein and no DNA. This sample's table reports about 210,000 distinct CDR3 sequences. The germline V gene encodes CDR1 GTSNPN and CDR2 SVGIG (reference sequence). The CDR3 has 11 amino acids. It was from whole blood, with no T cell sorting, that total RNA was isolated. Study outcomes and limitations: A reduction in TCRbeta diversity (inverse Simpson) was seen in IBD patients relative to healthy co-twins.

This TCR was recovered from a human donor with ulcerative colitis or Crohn's disease, or a healthy co-twin of an affected twin (not recorded which). The V call is TRBV30, the J call TRBJ2-2; TCRdb reports TRBD1, a call that lacks DNA to check it against. Sequenced: blood. CDR3 region: CAWTGAGELFF.